A selection of T cell receptor beta chains follows, all from one sample in a study of molecular identifiers for immune sequencing clone quantification. TCRdb itself ran the PCR reads through MiXCR, one entry per CDR3 protein. The sample includes over 600,000 distinct CDR3 sequences, approximately 20% of them seen just once. The sequenced material came from naive CD8+ T cells from blood, with Jurkat cell RNA spiked in. Receptor source: a human donor in good health. Some libraries in this study had Jurkat cell RNA spiked in. Both conserved end residues are part of each CDR3. The D gene is left open where the match is weak. Clone size, where shown, is once, few, many, or a class for clones that have expanded.

>.|TRBJ1-1|15|TRBV19|.
TGTGCCAGTAGTATAGATCAGGGCGGCGGCACTGAAGCTTTCTTT
CASSIDQGGGTEAFF
>many|TRBJ2-2|15|TRBV9|.
TGTGCCAGCAGCTTTAGGACTGCGAACACCGGGGAGCTGTTTTTT
CASSFRTANTGELFF
>.|TRBJ2-1|14|TRBV7-9|.
TGTGCCAGCAGCACAAAAACAGGGAGAAGTGAGCAGTTCTTC
CASSTKTGRSEQFF
>few|TRBJ1-5|13|TRBV15|.
TGTGCCACCGGGACGGAAATCAATCAGCCCCAGCATTTT
CATGTEINQPQHF
>.|TRBJ1-1|13|TRBV12-3/TRBV12-4|.
TGTACCAGCAGTGCCACAGGTGACACTGAAGCTTTCTTT
CTSSATGDTEAFF
>many|TRBJ2-7|16|TRBV28|TRBD2
TGTGCCAGCAGTCCATATCTTACTAGCGGGATCCCAACCGGGTACTTC
CASSPYLTSGIPTGYF
>many|TRBJ2-3|13|TRBV7-9|.
TGTGCCAGCGGGGGGCGGCTCACAGATACGCAGTATTTT
CASGGRLTDTQYF
>many|TRBJ2-3|16|TRBV9|.
TGTGCCAGCAGCCCCGAGGGGGGGGAGACCACAGATACGCAGTATTTT
CASSPEGGETTDTQYF
>many|TRBJ2-7|16|TRBV20-1|TRBD1
TGCAGTGCTACCCCACCTATCCGGGACAGTTCCTACGAGCAGTACTTC
CSATPPIRDSSYEQYF
>few|TRBJ2-5|15|TRBV19|TRBD2
TGTGCCAGTAGTAAACTAGCGGGATGGCAAGAGACCCAGTACTTC
CASSKLAGWQETQYF
>many|TRBJ2-1|14|TRBV20-1|TRBD2
TGCAGTGCTAAAGCGGGAGTTTCCTACAATGAGCAGTTCTTC
CSAKAGVSYNEQFF
>many|TRBJ2-7|15|TRBV6-1|.
TGTGCCAGCACCGAAGGGCCAGGGGGGACCTACGAGCAGTACTTC
CASTEGPGGTYEQYF
>many|TRBJ2-3|14|TRBV12-3/TRBV12-4|.
TGTGCCAGCAGTTCGGTGTTGGCGAGAGATACGCAGTATTTT
CASSSVLARDTQYF
>many|TRBJ2-7|14|TRBV20-1|.
TGCAGTGCTAGCCGAAGACAGGACTCCTACGAGCAGTACTTC
CSASRRQDSYEQYF
>many|TRBJ1-4|16|TRBV14|.
TGTGCCAGCAGCCAAGAGGCAGGGTCAACTAATGAAAAACTGTTTTTT
CASSQEAGSTNEKLFF
>many|TRBJ1-1|14|TRBV7-9|TRBD1
TGTGCCAGCAGCGCGGAGGACAGGGGTGGTGAAGCTTTCTTT
CASSAEDRGGEAFF
>many|TRBJ2-5|12|TRBV11-2|.
TGCGCCAGCAGCTTGGATGGAGAGACCCAGTACTTC
CASSLDGETQYF
>few|TRBJ1-1|17|TRBV7-8|.
TGTGCCAGCAGCTTAGCGGCGGGGGAGGGCTTGAACACTGAAGCTTTCTTT
CASSLAAGEGLNTEAFF
>many|TRBJ2-5|15|TRBV11-2|.
TGTGCCAGCAGCTTATATGCTAGGCCTCAAGAGACCCAGTACTTC
CASSLYARPQETQYF
>many|TRBJ1-2|11|TRBV2|.
TGTGCCAGCCCTGAGCCCACTGGCTACACCTTC
CASPEPTGYTF
>many|TRBJ2-7|13|TRBV20-1|.
TGCAGTGCTGTGGACTCCGCGACCTACGAGCAGTACTTC
CSAVDSATYEQYF
>.|TRBJ1-2|14|TRBV16|.
TGTGCCAGCAGCCAATCGTTCAGGAAGCATGGCTACACCTTC
CASSQSFRKHGYTF
>many|TRBJ1-1|13|TRBV6-6|.
TGTGCCAGCAGTCCCCCAGCGGGGACTGAAGCTTTCTTT
CASSPPAGTEAFF
>many|TRBJ1-5|13|TRBV6-5|.
TGTGCCAGCAGTAGGGGCGTCAATCAGCCCCAGCATTTT
CASSRGVNQPQHF
>many|TRBJ2-3|16|TRBV9|TRBD2
TGTGCCAGCAGCCCAGCTAGCGGGGGGGCTGGAGATACGCAGTATTTT
CASSPASGGAGDTQYF
>many|TRBJ2-5|14|TRBV7-6|.
TGTGCCAGCAGCTCAATTGGAGCGCAAGAGACCCAGTACTTC
CASSSIGAQETQYF
>many|TRBJ2-5|14|TRBV12-3/TRBV12-4|.
TGTGCCAGCAGTTTAGAGGGGCGGCCAGAGACCCAGTACTTC
CASSLEGRPETQYF
>many|TRBJ2-1|15|TRBV7-2|TRBD2
TGTGCCAGCAGCTCCCCCAGCGGGGGGGCCGATGAGCAGTTCTTC
CASSSPSGGADEQFF
>.|TRBJ1-1|20|TRBV3-1|TRBD1
TGTGCCAGCAGCCTGACCAACCCCAGCCGGGACAGGGCCCCTAACGCTGAAGCTTTCTTT
CASSLTNPSRDRAPNAEAFF
>.|TRBJ1-2|15|TRBV2|.
TGTGCCAGCAGTGAGGGTGGGCAGGTCCCCTATGGCTACACCTTC
CASSEGGQVPYGYTF
>few|TRBJ2-2|17|TRBV19|TRBD2
TGTGCCAGTAGTTTCGGACTAGCGGGAGTGACCACCGGGGAGCTGTTTTTT
CASSFGLAGVTTGELFF
>many|TRBJ1-6|15|TRBV5-6|.
TGTGCCAGCAGGGCTAGTGGGGGGAAAAATTCACCCCTCCACTTT
CASRASGGKNSPLHF
>many|TRBJ2-1|15|TRBV12-3/TRBV12-4|TRBD1
TGTGCCAGCAGTTTAGCCCAAACAGGGGTTCATGAGCAGTTCTTC
CASSLAQTGVHEQFF
>many|TRBJ2-3|11|TRBV15|.
TGTGCCACCGGAATGACAGATACGCAGTATTTT
CATGMTDTQYF
>many|TRBJ1-1|15|TRBV7-9|.
TGTGCCACCAACAGGGAAGGGCCCGGAAACGCTGAAGCTTTCTTT
CATNREGPGNAEAFF
>.|TRBJ2-6|15|TRBV24-1|.
TGTGCCACCAGTGACACTAGCTCTGGGGCCAACGTCCTGACTTTC
CATSDTSSGANVLTF
>many|TRBJ1-5|14|TRBV20-1|TRBD1
TGCAGTGCTAATATAGGGGGCGCAGATCAGCCCCAGCATTTT
CSANIGGADQPQHF
>many|TRBJ2-7|14|TRBV4-2|.
TGTGCCAGCAGCCAAGAGGGCGGAAATAGGGAGCAGTACTTC
CASSQEGGNREQYF
>.|TRBJ2-1|15|TRBV14|.
TGTGCCAGCAGCCTCCTCAGGGGCACCAACAATGAGCAGTTCTTC
CASSLLRGTNNEQFF
>many|TRBJ2-7|14|TRBV6-5|.
TGTGCCAGCAGAATACAGGGGGACTACTACGAGCAGTACTTC
CASRIQGDYYEQYF
>few|TRBJ2-7|15|TRBV5-4|TRBD1
TGTGCCAGCAGCGTCGGGGACAGGGGAGCCTACGAGCAGTACTTC
CASSVGDRGAYEQYF
>.|TRBJ1-1|15|TRBV7-9|TRBD1
TGTGCCAGCAGCTTCCTACAGGGGGTTTACACTGAAGCTTTCTTT
CASSFLQGVYTEAFF
>.|TRBJ2-1|15|TRBV11-2|TRBD2
TGTGCCAGCAGCCCTTATTTGGACGGGGGGAATGAGCAGTTCTTC
CASSPYLDGGNEQFF
>.|TRBJ2-5|13|TRBV9|TRBD2
TGTGCCAGCGGTGGGAGGGGTCAAGAGACCCAGTACTTC
CASGGRGQETQYF
>many|TRBJ2-3|14|TRBV27|.
TGTGCCAGCACTTATACCGGTTCTGACGATACGCAGTATTTT
CASTYTGSDDTQYF
>many|TRBJ2-3|16|TRBV7-3|TRBD2
TGTGCCAGCAGCTTAATCGCGGGGGGAAGCACAGATACGCAGTATTTT
CASSLIAGGSTDTQYF
>.|TRBJ2-4|14|TRBV20-1|.
TGCAGTGCATATCAGACAGTAGCCAAAAACATTCAGTACTTC
CSAYQTVAKNIQYF
>.|TRBJ2-5|13|TRBV7-2|.
TGTGCCAGCAGCCTCTGGGTAGAAGAGACCCAGTACTTC
CASSLWVEETQYF
>few|TRBJ2-7|13|TRBV10-2|.
TGCGCCAGCAGTGAGCAGGAGAGCTACGAGCAGTACTTC
CASSEQESYEQYF
>many|TRBJ2-3|13|TRBV6-2/TRBV6-3|.
TGTGCCAGCAGCTTAGAACGGACAGATACGCAGTATTTT
CASSLERTDTQYF
>many|TRBJ1-4|14|TRBV10-3|.
TGTGCCATCAGTGACCCGGGGGCCGGTGAAAAACTGTTTTTT
CAISDPGAGEKLFF
>many|TRBJ2-2|13|TRBV6-2/TRBV6-3|.
TGTGCCAGCAGTTACGGTGGCGTCGGGGAGCTGTTTTTT
CASSYGGVGELFF